Listed below are T cell receptor beta chains from one sample, sequenced in a study of PD-1 blockade in classical Hodgkin lymphoma. Clones were sequenced by immunoSEQ multiplex PCR, and TCRdb holds only the in-frame ones, with some missing. Among approximately 7,300 clones listed, about three quarters were seen once. The sample here was CD8+ T cells from blood, taken before the fourth cycle of nivolumab. Receptors were obtained from a human donor with classical Hodgkin lymphoma. CDR3s include the opening cysteine and the closing phenylalanine or tryptophan. D genes are given only for firm matches. Expanded clones are given a class, and other clones once, few, many or no size at all.

cdr3_length j_call v_call clone_size d_call cdr3_aa cdr3_nt
14 TRBJ2-5 TRBV19 NA NA CASSEWSREETQYF TGTGCCAGTAGTGAGTGGTCGAGGGAAGAGACCCAGTACTTC
14 TRBJ1-3 TRBV6-1 NA NA CASSEVRTGNTIYF TGTGCCAGCAGTGAAGTAAGGACTGGAAACACCATATATTTT
13 TRBJ2-7 TRBV28 NA NA CASRRSSSYEQYF TGTGCCAGCAGGCGGTCTAGCTCCTACGAGCAGTACTTC
14 TRBJ1-3 TRBV5-6 once NA CASSYPGNRNTIYF TGTGCCAGCAGTTATCCCGGGAACCGAAACACCATATATTTT
15 TRBJ2-2 TRBV12-5 NA TRBD2 CASVAAGDRPGELFF TGTGCTAGTGTTGCAGCGGGAGATCGTCCCGGGGAGCTGTTTTTT
14 TRBJ1-3 TRBV9 NA NA CASSVGGGGNTIYF TGTGCCAGCAGCGTGGGAGGAGGTGGAAACACCATATATTTT
13 TRBJ1-1 TRBV10-3 medium-sized NA CAINGGENTEAFF TGTGCCATCAACGGGGGTGAGAACACTGAAGCTTTCTTT
18 TRBJ2-4 TRBV10-1 NA NA CASSEPYRGETSSHIQYF TGCGCCAGCAGTGAGCCGTACAGGGGTGAGACTAGTTCGCACATTCAGTACTTC
14 TRBJ2-1 TRBV29-1 NA TRBD2 CSVSGGSSYNEQFF TGCAGCGTTAGCGGGGGAAGCTCCTACAATGAGCAGTTCTTC
13 TRBJ1-5 TRBV9 NA NA CASSQVGNQPQHF TGTGCCAGCAGCCAGGTTGGGAATCAGCCCCAGCATTTT
15 TRBJ2-3 TRBV4-3 NA TRBD2 CASSLSGRGTDTQYF TGCGCCAGCAGCCTGAGCGGGAGGGGTACAGATACGCAGTATTTT
18 TRBJ2-7 TRBV4-1 NA TRBD1 CASSHVGWTGRFSYEQYF TGCGCCAGCAGCCATGTGGGGTGGACAGGGCGTTTCTCCTACGAGCAGTACTTC
14 TRBJ1-1 TRBV19 NA TRBD1 CASSIGTGDTEAFF TGTGCCAGTAGTATAGGCACAGGGGACACTGAAGCTTTCTTT
15 TRBJ1-1 TRBV6-5 NA NA CASSLRARENTEAFF TGTGCCAGCAGCCTAAGGGCCAGGGAGAACACTGAAGCTTTCTTT
11 TRBJ2-5 TRBV7-2 NA NA CASSFQETQYF TGTGCCAGCAGCTTCCAAGAGACCCAGTACTTC
15 TRBJ1-1 TRBV6-6 NA TRBD1 CASSYKGQRNTEAFF TGTGCCAGCAGTTACAAGGGACAGCGGAACACTGAAGCTTTCTTT
13 TRBJ2-1 TRBV2 NA TRBD2 CASSWTSSNEQFF TGTGCCAGCAGCTGGACTAGCTCCAATGAGCAGTTCTTC
14 TRBJ2-5 TRBV7-9 NA NA CASSPPLWGETQYF TGTGCCAGCAGCCCCCCCCTATGGGGGGAGACCCAGTACTTC
19 TRBJ2-1 TRBV7-2 NA TRBD1 CASSSPSLGQGSLRNEQFF TGTGCCAGCAGCTCCCCCTCCCTCGGACAGGGGAGCCTTAGAAATGAGCAGTTCTTC
15 TRBJ1-6 TRBV7-9 few TRBD1 CASSSSQGSNSPLHF TGTGCCAGCAGCTCCTCACAGGGGTCCAATTCACCCCTCCACTTT
15 TRBJ1-5 TRBV19 NA NA CASSIITLHGGPQHF TGTGCCAGTAGTATAATAACTCTCCACGGGGGGCCCCAGCATTTT
16 TRBJ2-2 TRBV7-6 once TRBD1 CASRPDRGPNTGELFF TGTGCCAGCAGGCCAGACAGGGGGCCGAACACCGGGGAGCTGTTTTTT
13 TRBJ2-7 TRBV25-1 once NA CASSEYRGYEQYF TGTGCCAGCAGTGAATACAGGGGTTACGAGCAGTACTTC
15 TRBJ1-5 TRBV27 few NA CASSLSTPSNQPQHF TGTGCCAGCAGTTTATCGACCCCTAGCAATCAGCCCCAGCATTTT
10 TRBJ1-1 TRBV6-6 NA NA CASRWTEAFF TGTGCCAGCAGGTGGACTGAAGCTTTCTTT
15 TRBJ1-3 TRBV19 NA NA CASSEDGNSGNTIYF TGTGCCAGTAGTGAGGACGGTAACTCTGGAAACACCATATATTTT
15 TRBJ2-7 TRBV13 NA TRBD1 CASSSGQGPSYEQYF TGTGCCAGCAGTTCCGGACAGGGGCCCTCCTACGAGCAGTACTTC
16 TRBJ2-5 TRBV19 NA NA CASSPLGPRDQETQYF TGTGCCAGTAGTCCCCTGGGCCCCAGGGACCAAGAGACCCAGTACTTC
18 TRBJ2-3 TRBV13 NA TRBD2 CASSSLSAGEWGTDTQYF TGTGCCAGCAGCTCCCTCTCGGCGGGAGAATGGGGCACAGATACGCAGTATTTT
15 TRBJ2-3 TRBV9 NA NA CASSVGGQGFDTQYF TGTGCCAGCAGCGTAGGTGGCCAGGGGTTTGATACGCAGTATTTT
17 TRBJ1-2 TRBV18 NA TRBD1 CASSPLGTGGRNYGYTF TGTGCCAGCTCACCATTAGGGACAGGGGGCCGAAACTATGGCTACACCTTC
16 TRBJ2-1 TRBV27 NA NA CASSPPGLLGYNEQFF TGTGCCAGCAGTCCCCCGGGGCTTCTGGGGTACAATGAGCAGTTCTTC
16 TRBJ1-3 TRBV7-9 NA NA CASSFRDLDWGNTIYF TGTGCCAGCAGCTTCCGAGACCTCGACTGGGGAAACACCATATATTTT
14 TRBJ1-2 TRBV28 NA NA CASMRPFPAYGYTF TGTGCCAGCATGAGACCCTTCCCTGCCTATGGCTACACCTTC
16 TRBJ2-3 TRBV7-8 once NA CASSLNTGAWTDTQYF TGTGCCAGCAGCCTTAATACGGGAGCTTGGACAGATACGCAGTATTTT
16 TRBJ2-2 TRBV7-9 NA TRBD2 CASSSLVGGGTGELFF TGTGCCAGCAGCTCCCTCGTCGGGGGAGGGACCGGGGAGCTGTTTTTT
16 TRBJ1-2 TRBV5-1 NA TRBD1 CASSLSGDRVPYGYTF TGCGCCAGCAGCTTGAGTGGGGACAGAGTACCCTATGGCTACACCTTC
17 TRBJ1-5 TRBV9 NA NA CASSVATRGYSNQPQHF TGTGCCAGCAGCGTAGCTACTAGGGGGTATAGCAATCAGCCCCAGCATTTT
13 TRBJ1-5 TRBV28 NA NA CVPAALEDQPQHF NA
14 TRBJ1-2 TRBV5-6 NA NA CASSLMAPNYGYTF TGTGCCAGCAGCTTGATGGCGCCTAACTATGGCTACACCTTC
17 TRBJ2-3 TRBV19 NA NA CASSTTSGLSSTDTQYF TGTGCCAGTAGCACCACGAGTGGACTTTCTAGCACAGATACGCAGTATTTT
13 TRBJ1-2 TRBV19 once NA CASSIDLSYGYTF TGTGCCAGTAGTATAGATCTGAGCTATGGCTACACCTTC
16 TRBJ2-7 TRBV6-1 NA TRBD1 CASSEALTGGPYEQYF TGTGCCAGCAGTGAAGCGCTGACAGGGGGCCCCTACGAGCAGTACTTC
13 TRBJ1-6 TRBV7-3 few NA CASSLTGNSPLHF TGTGCCAGCAGCTTAACTGGGAATTCACCCCTCCACTTT
16 TRBJ1-1 TRBV27 NA TRBD1 CASSYRTGSMNTEAFF TGTGCCAGCAGTTATAGGACAGGGTCCATGAACACTGAAGCTTTCTTT
16 TRBJ2-1 TRBV2 NA TRBD2 CASRGFGGARRFEQFF TGTGCCAGCAGAGGCTTCGGGGGGGCACGTAGGTTTGAGCAGTTCTTC
13 TRBJ1-2 TRBV7-9 NA NA CASSLARETGYTF TGTGCCAGCAGCTTAGCCAGGGAAACTGGCTACACCTTC
15 TRBJ2-7 TRBV19 NA TRBD1 CASTPGQGGFYEQYF TGTGCCAGTACCCCCGGACAGGGGGGATTCTACGAGCAGTACTTC
16 TRBJ1-5 TRBV19 once NA CASSTQGTVRNQPQHF TGTGCCAGTAGTACCCAGGGGACGGTTCGCAATCAGCCCCAGCATTTT
17 TRBJ2-7 TRBV4-2 NA TRBD2 CASSQDMGLAVEGEQYF TGTGCCAGCAGCCAAGATATGGGACTAGCGGTTGAGGGGGAGCAGTACTTC
15 TRBJ1-2 TRBV5-4 once TRBD1 CASSHTGQGGYGYTF TGTGCCAGCAGCCATACCGGACAGGGAGGCTATGGCTACACCTTC
13 TRBJ2-7 TRBV13 NA TRBD1 CASSLGQGYEQYF TGTGCCAGCAGCTTAGGACAGGGGTACGAGCAGTACTTC
17 TRBJ1-5 TRBV27 medium-sized TRBD1 CASSTGTGAPSNQPQHF TGTGCCAGCAGTACCGGGACAGGGGCCCCCTCGAATCAGCCCCAGCATTTT
13 TRBJ2-5 TRBV25-1 once TRBD2 CASSTSGAETQYF TGTGCCAGCAGTACCAGCGGGGCGGAGACCCAGTACTTC
15 TRBJ1-5 TRBV19 few NA CASSRTLRRDQPQHF TGTGCCAGTAGCCGAACACTAAGGAGGGATCAGCCCCAGCATTTT